The 29 T cell receptor beta chains listed next were all sequenced from one sample in a study of identical twins. Each CDR3 protein is one row after TCRdb ran MiXCR on the 5' RACE reads. The sample yields 1.5 million or so distinct CDR3 sequences, around a third seen once. Sequencing was done on a sample of cord blood. The receptors here all came from a newborn girl in good health.

The rearrangement uses TRBV14 and TRBJ2-7; D call uncertain. The CDR3 has 18 residues. The germline V gene has CDR1 SGHDN and CDR2 FVKESK. Trimming shortened V by 0 bases and J by 1 base, and 19 bases separated the two germline ends. This CDR3 reads CASSQDLRGIVLSYEQYF. The CDR3 DNA reads as TGTGCCAGCAGCCAAGATCTAAGAGGAATTGTTCTTTCCTACGAGCAGTACTTC.

This clonotype appeared a few times. The chain carries TRBV20-1 and TRBJ1-2; TRBD1 is a possible D gene (5 bases). The CDR3 is 13 residues long. Germline CDR1 and CDR2: DFQATT and SNEGSKA (reference sequence). The V end lost 3 bases, the J end lost 5 bases, and 13 bases lay between the germline ends. This CDR3 reads CSASPGLPYGYTF. CDR3 nucleotide sequence: TGCAGTGCTAGTCCGGGACTACCATATGGCTACACCTTC.

V usage is TRBV9 and J usage is TRBJ1-1; perhaps TRBD1 as D (5 bases). The CDR3 runs to 14 residues. Germline values: CDR1 SGDLS, CDR2 YYNGEE. Trimming cost V 2 bases and J 4 bases, with 12 bases left between them. This CDR3 is CASSVGRRGTEAFF. CDR3 sequence (DNA): TGTGCCAGCAGCGTGGGACGGAGGGGCACTGAAGCTTTCTTT.

This clonotype has just a few counts. The chain has TRBV5-1 and TRBJ2-1; D tentatively fits TRBD1 or TRBD2 (5 bases each). V was cut by 3 bases and J by 5 bases, with 9 bases left in between. CDR1 and CDR2 from the germline V gene are SGHRS and YFSETQ. The CDR3 consists of 13 residues. CDR3 region: CASSWGPNNEQFF. For the CDR3, the DNA is TGCGCCAGCAGCTGGGGACCAAACAATGAGCAGTTCTTC.

This clonotype was detected once. The V gene is TRBV2, the J gene TRBJ1-2; D unresolved. This CDR3 is built from 14 residues. The V and J ends lost 0 bases and 2 bases respectively, with 7 bases between them. CDR1 is SNHLY, CDR2 FYNNEI, per germline. The CDR3 nucleotides are TGTGCCAGCAGTGAAGCGTCAGTGAACTATGGCTACACCTTC. Its translation: CASSEASVNYGYTF.

The V and J genes are TRBV7-9 and TRBJ2-5, with D uncertain. Germline values: CDR1 SEHNR, CDR2 FQNEAQ (reference sequence). This CDR3 has 14 residues. Between the trimmed V and J ends, which lost 4 bases and 2 bases, there was a span of 11 bases. The CDR3, as DNA: TGTGCCAGCAGCTATCTAGGACGGCAAGAGACCCAGTACTTC. Protein product: CASSYLGRQETQYF.

This clonotype came up once. The CDR3 spells CASSHPRGAGANVLTF. CDR3 DNA sequence: TGCGCCAGCAGCCATCCTAGGGGGGCAGGGGCCAACGTCCTGACTTTC. The chain combines TRBV4-1 with TRBJ2-6; perhaps D is TRBD1 or TRBD2 (6 bases each). The V and J ends lost 3 bases and 4 bases respectively, with 13 bases between them. The CDR3 consists of 16 residues. Germline V gives CDR1 MGHRA, CDR2 YSYEKL.

This clonotype was detected many times. This chain connects TRBV3-1 to TRBJ2-4; D remains unclear. The V and J ends lost 1 base and 0 bases respectively, with 4 bases between them. This CDR3 spans 14 amino acids. Germline CDR1 is LGHDT and CDR2 is YNNKEL (reference sequence). The CDR3: CASSQASAKNIQYF. As DNA, the CDR3 is TGTGCCAGCAGCCAAGCGTCAGCCAAAAACATTCAGTACTTC. Drawing the rest from reference TRBV3-1 and TRBJ2-4, the complete variable domain is DTAVSQTPKYLVTQMGNDKSIKCEQNLGHDTMYWYKQDSKKFLKIMFSYNNKELIINETVPNRFSPKSPDKAHLNLHINSLELGDSAVYFCASSQASAKNIQYFGAGTRLSVL.

This clonotype was counted between two and nine times. The chain has TRBV6-4 and TRBJ1-1; 11 nucleotides line up with TRBD1. The CDR3 is 13 amino acids. CDR1 is MRHNA and CDR2 is SNTAGT in the germline V gene. J was trimmed by 10 bases and V by 0 bases; bases with no gene match: 1. CDR3 residues: CASSDSDRGRAFF. The DNA of the CDR3 is TGTGCCAGCAGTGACTCGGACAGGGGGCGAGCTTTCTTT.

The chain joins TRBV6-1 to TRBJ1-5; no firm D call. The CDR3 covers 15 residues. The V end was cut by 2 bases, the J end by 2 bases, with 10 bases between. The V gene's germline CDR1 is MNHNS and CDR2 SASEGT. The CDR3 region has the DNA TGTGCCAGCAGTGAATCTCCAGGTCGCAATCAGCCCCAGCATTTT. Amino acid sequence: CASSESPGRNQPQHF.

Remarks on this clonotype: The junction shows a germline mismatch at one end, possibly a read error. The V gene is TRBV20-1, the J gene TRBJ1-1, with 7 positions matching TRBD1. CDR1 is DFQATT and CDR2 is SNEGSKA in the germline V gene (reference sequence). The CDR3 runs 15 residues. In DNA form, the CDR3 reads TGCAGTGCCCCCCGACAGGGTAGCATGAACATTGAAGCTTTCTTT. The encoded protein is CSAPRQGSMNIEAFF.

The V gene is TRBV29-1, the J gene TRBJ2-7, with 7 positions matching TRBD1. Germline lookup yields CDR1 SQVTM and CDR2 ANQGSEA. This CDR3 is 16 amino acids long. Trimming removed 1 base from V and 0 bases from J; junction bases left unmatched: 9. The CDR3 region has the DNA TGCAGCGTTGAAGCTCTCGACAGGGTAGGCTCCTACGAGCAGTACTTC. It codes for CSVEALDRVGSYEQYF.

In its sample, this clonotype was seen many times. The chain combines TRBV2 with TRBJ2-7, with D unclear. Germline V lookup: CDR1 SNHLY, CDR2 FYNNEI. The V end lost 5 bases, the J end lost 0 bases, and 14 bases lay between the germline ends. This CDR3 is built from 15 residues. This CDR3 reads CASSSRHGFSYEQYF. The CDR3 nucleotides are TGTGCCAGCAGTTCGAGACACGGATTCTCCTACGAGCAGTACTTC.

This clonotype has just a few counts. The chain uses TRBV7-9 and TRBJ1-2, with a weak D call TRBD1 (5 bases). This CDR3 has 12 amino acids. CDR1 SEHNR and CDR2 FQNEAQ come from the germline V gene (reference sequence). The V end was cut by 5 bases, the J end by 8 bases, with 12 bases between. The CDR3 protein is CASSARVVGYTF. Written as DNA, the CDR3 is TGTGCCAGCAGCGCCAGGGTCGTGGGCTACACCTTC.

In its sample, this clonotype was seen a few times. The chain employs TRBV20-1 and TRBJ1-1; D ambiguous. V was clipped by 1 base and J by 6 bases, with 12 bases between them. This CDR3 comprises 13 residues. CDR1 and CDR2 from the germline V gene are DFQATT and SNEGSKA (reference sequence). The CDR3 region is CSARGRAGPEAFF. The DNA for the CDR3 is TGCAGTGCTAGAGGCAGAGCCGGTCCTGAAGCTTTCTTT.

The J gene is TRBJ2-3, the V gene TRBV27; TRBD2 matches 9 bases. The CDR3 length is 15 residues. Germline V gives CDR1 MNHEY, CDR2 SMNVEV (reference sequence). J gave up 10 bases and V 2 bases, and 10 bases lay outside the gene matches. CDR3 sequence: CASSLLREGGPSQYF. CDR3 in DNA: TGTGCCAGCAGTTTACTGCGGGAGGGGGGACCATCGCAGTATTTT.

This clonotype has more than one count but fewer than ten. J is TRBJ2-1 and V is TRBV19; a possible D gene is TRBD2 (6 bases). This CDR3 spans 16 amino acids. With 9 bases removed from V and 8 bases from J, the gap between germline ends came to 26 bases. The germline V gene has CDR1 LNHDA and CDR2 SQIVND (reference sequence). CDR3 sequence: CASRRLGGVMGYEQFF. DNA for the CDR3: TGTGCCAGCCGACGACTCGGGGGAGTGATGGGCTATGAGCAGTTCTTC. Combining the CDR3 with reference TRBV19 and TRBJ2-1 gives the whole variable domain DGGITQSPKYLFRKEGQNVTLSCEQNLNHDAMYWYRQDPGQGLRLIYYSQIVNDFQKGDIAEGYSVSREKKESFPLTVTSAQKNPTAFYLCASRRLGGVMGYEQFFGPGTRLTVL.

The rearrangement uses TRBV14 and TRBJ2-3; 13 nucleotides agree with TRBD2. Germline-derived CDR1 and CDR2 are SGHDN and FVKESK. Losses at the gene ends were 0 bases for V and 0 bases for J; bases not matched to a gene: 15. This CDR3 spans 22 amino acids. The CDR3 nucleotides read TGTGCCAGCAGCCAAGACCCCTATGGGACTAGCGGGATTCCCCCTAGCACAGATACGCAGTATTTT. Its translation: CASSQDPYGTSGIPPSTDTQYF. The entire variable domain, with the rest obtained from reference TRBV14 and TRBJ2-3, is as follows: EAGVTQFPSHSVIEKGQTVTLRCDPISGHDNLYWYRRVMGKEIKFLLHFVKESKQDESGMPNNRFLAERTGGTYSTLKVQPAELEDSGVYFCASSQDPYGTSGIPPSTDTQYFGPGTRLTVL.

The genes are TRBV20-1 and TRBJ1-2; maybe TRBD1 (5 bases). The CDR3 covers 14 residues. The V end lost 1 base, the J end lost 3 bases, and 12 bases lay between the germline ends. Germline lookup yields CDR1 DFQATT and CDR2 SNEGSKA (reference sequence). Here the CDR3 DNA reads TGCAGTGCTAGAGTCTTCTTAGGGGACTATGGCTACACCTTC. Protein sequence: CSARVFLGDYGYTF.

This clonotype was picked up many times. The rearrangement links TRBV5-1 to TRBJ2-7, with D uncertain. CDR1 SGHRS and CDR2 YFSETQ come from the germline V gene. The length of the CDR3 is 14 residues. V was pared by 0 bases and J by 0 bases, with 7 bases between. The CDR3 nucleotides are TGCGCCAGCAGCTTGGGGACGGACTCCTACGAGCAGTACTTC. Its translation is CASSLGTDSYEQYF.

In this sample, this clonotype turned up many times. The chain combines TRBV12-3 or TRBV12-4 with TRBJ2-1; D is unresolved. This CDR3 comprises 14 residues. Trimming left V 6 bases short and J 0 bases short, with 9 bases between. The CDR3 is CASRIRSSYNEQFF. In nucleotides, the CDR3 is TGTGCCAGCAGGATTCGGAGCTCCTACAATGAGCAGTTCTTC.

The chain uses TRBV7-2 and TRBJ2-7, with TRBD2 identical over 8 bases. The CDR3 runs to 17 residues. With V trimmed by 3 bases and J by 0 bases, 10 bases remained unmatched. CDR1 and CDR2 from the germline V gene are SGHTA and FQGNSA. In DNA, the CDR3 is TGTGCCAGCAGCTTTGTAGCGGGGTTCTTATACTCCTACGAGCAGTACTTC. Amino acids: CASSFVAGFLYSYEQYF.

This clonotype was counted between two and nine times. V and J are TRBV3-1 and TRBJ1-6; D gene uncertain. CDR1 and CDR2 (germline): LGHDT, YNNKEL (reference sequence). The ends were cut back, 2 bases at V and 0 bases at J, with 11 bases in the middle. The CDR3 sequence is 17 residues long. Written as DNA, the CDR3 is TGTGCCAGCAGCCAAATTTATATGAGCTCCTATAATTCACCCCTCCACTTT. It translates to CASSQIYMSSYNSPLHF.

The gene calls are TRBV7-6 and TRBJ2-1, with TRBD2 identical over 11 bases. Germline-derived CDR1 and CDR2 are SGHVS and FNYEAQ. Trimming took 1 base from V and 2 from J; bases not matched to a gene: 13. The CDR3 covers 20 residues. This chain's CDR3 is CASSLGTSGSPFRTYNEQFF. CDR3 in DNA: TGTGCCAGCAGCTTAGGAACTAGCGGGAGTCCCTTCCGGACCTACAATGAGCAGTTCTTC.

The chain couples TRBV4-1 to TRBJ1-4; no reliable D call. There are 12 residues in the CDR3. In germline, CDR1 is MGHRA, CDR2 YSYEKL. V lost 1 base and J 8 bases, leaving 5 bases between the germline ends. In DNA form, the CDR3 reads TGCGCCAGCAGCCAAGCCCACGAAAAACTGTTTTTT. Protein product: CASSQAHEKLFF.

The chain combines TRBV18 with TRBJ2-7; a possible D gene is TRBD1 (6 bases). Trimming pared 6 bases from V and 7 bases from J, leaving 19 bases between. The CDR3 spans 14 residues. Germline assignment: CDR1 KGHSH and CDR2 LQKENI. CDR3 residues: CASSQNRVPREQYF. In DNA form, the CDR3 reads TGTGCCAGCTCCCAGAACAGGGTACCAAGGGAGCAGTACTTC. Filled out from reference TRBV18 and TRBJ2-7, the complete variable domain reads NAGVMQNPRHLVRRRGQEARLRCSPMKGHSHVYWYRQLPEEGLKFMVYLQKENIIDESGMPKERFSAEFPKEGPSILRIQQVVRGDSAAYFCASSQNRVPREQYFGPGTRLTVT.

This clonotype was recorded a few times. This chain connects TRBV7-9 to TRBJ2-1; 12 nucleotides match TRBD2. With V trimmed by 5 bases and J by 2 bases, 7 bases remained unmatched. This CDR3 has 17 amino acids. The V gene's germline CDR1 is SEHNR and CDR2 FQNEAQ (reference sequence). CDR3 in amino acids: CASSTRLAGDPYNEQFF. The CDR3 coding sequence is TGTGCCAGCAGCACCCGACTAGCGGGAGATCCCTACAATGAGCAGTTCTTC.

The rearrangement uses TRBV6-6 and TRBJ1-5; D is unclear. Germline V gene sequence: CDR1 MNHNY, CDR2 SVGAGI (reference sequence). V was cut by 5 bases and J by 4 bases, with 9 bases left in between. This CDR3 spans 13 amino acids. The CDR3 region has the DNA TGTGCCAGCAGTACGCGGGCTAATCAGCCCCAGCATTTT. The encoded protein is CASSTRANQPQHF.

The chain links TRBV15 to TRBJ2-5, with TRBD1 matching over 7 bases. The J call may be in error: the DNA end matches TRBJ2-7 better. The CDR3 is made up of 15 amino acids. Germline lookup yields CDR1 LNHNV and CDR2 YYDKDF (reference sequence). As DNA, the CDR3 is TGTGCCACCAGCAGTTCACCGACAGGGCTCTGCGAGCAGTACTTC. It encodes CATSSSPTGLCEQYF.